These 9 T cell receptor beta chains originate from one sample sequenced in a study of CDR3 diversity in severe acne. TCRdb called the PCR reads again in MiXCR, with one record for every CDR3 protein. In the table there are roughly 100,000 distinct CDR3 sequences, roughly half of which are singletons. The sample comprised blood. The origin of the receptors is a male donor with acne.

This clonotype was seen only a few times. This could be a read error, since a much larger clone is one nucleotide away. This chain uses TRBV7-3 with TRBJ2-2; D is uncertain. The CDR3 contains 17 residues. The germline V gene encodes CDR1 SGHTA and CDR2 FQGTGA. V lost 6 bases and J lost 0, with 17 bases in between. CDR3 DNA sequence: TGTGCCAGCAGTTCGAGTACAAGGGCCCCGAACACCGGGGAGCTGTTTTTT. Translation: CASSSSTRAPNTGELFF. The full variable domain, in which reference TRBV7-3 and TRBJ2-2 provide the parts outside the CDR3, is GAGVSQTPSNKVTEKGKYVELRCDPISGHTALYWYRQSLGQGPEFLIYFQGTGAADDSGLPNDRFFAVRPEGSVSTLKIQRTERGDSAVYLCASSSSTRAPNTGELFFGEGSRLTVL.

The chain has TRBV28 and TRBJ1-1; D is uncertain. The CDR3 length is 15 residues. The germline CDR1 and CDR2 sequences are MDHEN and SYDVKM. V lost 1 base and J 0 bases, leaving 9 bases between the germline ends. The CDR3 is CASSLFGTLNTEAFF. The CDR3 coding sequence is TGTGCCAGCAGTTTATTCGGCACCCTGAACACTGAAGCTTTCTTT.

In nucleotides, the CDR3 is TGTGCCAGCAGCTCGCCGGGACAGGGGTTGTACGAGCAGTACTTC. This translates into CASSSPGQGLYEQYF. The chain combines TRBV7-9 with TRBJ2-7, with TRBD1 identical over 10 bases. CDR1 is SEHNR and CDR2 is FQNEAQ in the germline V gene (reference sequence). V was clipped by 4 bases and J by 4 bases; unmatched bases: 7. This CDR3 spans 15 amino acids.

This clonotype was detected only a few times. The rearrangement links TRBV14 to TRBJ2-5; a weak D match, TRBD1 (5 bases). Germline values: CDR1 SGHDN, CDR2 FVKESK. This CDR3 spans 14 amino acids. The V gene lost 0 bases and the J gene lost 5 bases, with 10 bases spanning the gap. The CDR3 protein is CASSQDKGLETQYF. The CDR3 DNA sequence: TGTGCCAGCAGCCAAGATAAGGGGCTGGAGACCCAGTACTTC.

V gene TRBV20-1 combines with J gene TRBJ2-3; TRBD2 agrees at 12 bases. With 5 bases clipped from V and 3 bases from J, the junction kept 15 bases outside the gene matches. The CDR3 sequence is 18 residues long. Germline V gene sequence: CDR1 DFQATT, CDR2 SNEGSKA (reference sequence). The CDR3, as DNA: TGCAGTGCTTGCGGACTAGCGGGAATCGGGGGGCAGACAGATACGCAGTATTTT. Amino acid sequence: CSACGLAGIGGQTDTQYF.

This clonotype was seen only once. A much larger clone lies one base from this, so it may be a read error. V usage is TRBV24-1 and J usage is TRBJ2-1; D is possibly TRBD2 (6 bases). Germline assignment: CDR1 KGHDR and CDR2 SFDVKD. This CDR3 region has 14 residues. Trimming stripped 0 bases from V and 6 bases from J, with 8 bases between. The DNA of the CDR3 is TGTGCCACCAGTGATTTGAGGCGGGGCAATGAGCAGTTCTTC. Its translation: CATSDLRRGNEQFF.

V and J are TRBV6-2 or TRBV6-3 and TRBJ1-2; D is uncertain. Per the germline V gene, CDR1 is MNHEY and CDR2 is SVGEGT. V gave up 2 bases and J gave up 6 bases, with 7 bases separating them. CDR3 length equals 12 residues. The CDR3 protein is CASSYGSDGYTF. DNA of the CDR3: TGTGCCAGCAGTTACGGCAGCGATGGCTACACCTTC.

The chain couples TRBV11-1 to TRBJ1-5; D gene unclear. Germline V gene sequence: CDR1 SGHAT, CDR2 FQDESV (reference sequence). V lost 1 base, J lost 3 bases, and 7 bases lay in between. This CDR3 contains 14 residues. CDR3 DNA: TGTGCCAGCAGCTTAGAGTTATCCAATCAGCCCCAGCATTTT. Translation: CASSLELSNQPQHF.

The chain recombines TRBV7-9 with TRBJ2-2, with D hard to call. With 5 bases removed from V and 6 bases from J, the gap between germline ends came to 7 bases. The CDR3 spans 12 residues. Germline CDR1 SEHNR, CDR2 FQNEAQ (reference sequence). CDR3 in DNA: TGTGCCAGCAGCCCCGGCCCCGGGGAGCTGTTTTTT. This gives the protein CASSPGPGELFF.